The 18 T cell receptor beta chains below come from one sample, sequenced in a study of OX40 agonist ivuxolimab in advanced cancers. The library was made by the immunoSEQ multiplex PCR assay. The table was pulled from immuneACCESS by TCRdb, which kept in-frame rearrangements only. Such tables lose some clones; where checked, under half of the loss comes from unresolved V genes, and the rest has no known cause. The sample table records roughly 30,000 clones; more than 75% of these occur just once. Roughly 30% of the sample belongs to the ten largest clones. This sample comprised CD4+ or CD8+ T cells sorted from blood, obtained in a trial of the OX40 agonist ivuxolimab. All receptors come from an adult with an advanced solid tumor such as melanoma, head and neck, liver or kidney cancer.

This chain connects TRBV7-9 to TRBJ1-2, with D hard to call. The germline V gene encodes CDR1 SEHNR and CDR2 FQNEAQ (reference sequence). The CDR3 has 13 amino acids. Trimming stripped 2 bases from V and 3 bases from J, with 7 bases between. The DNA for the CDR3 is TGTGCCAGCAGCTTAAACGGATACTATGGCTACACCTTC. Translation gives CASSLNGYYGYTF.

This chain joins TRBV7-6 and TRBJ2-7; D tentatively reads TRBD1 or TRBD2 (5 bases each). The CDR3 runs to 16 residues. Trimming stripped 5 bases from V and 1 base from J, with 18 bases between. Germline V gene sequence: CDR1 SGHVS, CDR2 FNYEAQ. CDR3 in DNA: TGTGCCAGCAGCCTCGCCGGGACCGAGTATTCCTACGAGCAGTACTTC. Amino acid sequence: CASSLAGTEYSYEQYF.

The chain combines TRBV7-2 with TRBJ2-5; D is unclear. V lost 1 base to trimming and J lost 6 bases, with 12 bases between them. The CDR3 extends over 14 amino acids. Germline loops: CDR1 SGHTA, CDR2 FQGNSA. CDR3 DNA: TGTGCCAGCAGCTTAGGTCCGGCGACCCAGACCCAGTACTTC. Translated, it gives CASSLGPATQTQYF.

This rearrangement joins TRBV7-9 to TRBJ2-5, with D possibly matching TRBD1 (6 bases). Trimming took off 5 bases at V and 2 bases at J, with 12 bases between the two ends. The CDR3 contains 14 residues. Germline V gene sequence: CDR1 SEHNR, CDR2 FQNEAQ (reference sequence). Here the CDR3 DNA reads TGTGCCAGCAGCCCATGGACAGATCAAGAGACCCAGTACTTC. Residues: CASSPWTDQETQYF.

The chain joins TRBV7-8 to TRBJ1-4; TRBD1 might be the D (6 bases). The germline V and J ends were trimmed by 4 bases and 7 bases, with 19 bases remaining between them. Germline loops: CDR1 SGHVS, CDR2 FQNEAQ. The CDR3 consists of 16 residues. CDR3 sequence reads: CASSSYRGRRPEKLFF. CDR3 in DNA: TGTGCCAGCAGCTCATATAGGGGGAGACGTCCTGAAAAACTGTTTTTT.

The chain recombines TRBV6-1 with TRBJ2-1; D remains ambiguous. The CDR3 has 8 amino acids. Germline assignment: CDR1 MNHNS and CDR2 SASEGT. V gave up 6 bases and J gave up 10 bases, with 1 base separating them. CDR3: CASSEQFF. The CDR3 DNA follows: TGTGCCAGCAGCGAGCAGTTCTTC.

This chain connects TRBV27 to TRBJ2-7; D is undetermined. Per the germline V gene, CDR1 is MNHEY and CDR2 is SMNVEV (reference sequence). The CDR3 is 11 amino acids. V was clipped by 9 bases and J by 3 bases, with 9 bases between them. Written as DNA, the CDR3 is TGTGCCAGGTCGGGCTGCTACGAGCAGTACTTC. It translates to CARSGCYEQYF.

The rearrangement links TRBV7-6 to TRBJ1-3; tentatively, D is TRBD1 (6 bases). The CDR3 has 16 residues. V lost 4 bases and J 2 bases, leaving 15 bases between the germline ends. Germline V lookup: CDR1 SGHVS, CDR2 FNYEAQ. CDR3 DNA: TGTGCCAGCAGCTCCCTAGCGGGGGCGCCTGGAAACACCATATATTTT. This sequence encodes CASSSLAGAPGNTIYF.

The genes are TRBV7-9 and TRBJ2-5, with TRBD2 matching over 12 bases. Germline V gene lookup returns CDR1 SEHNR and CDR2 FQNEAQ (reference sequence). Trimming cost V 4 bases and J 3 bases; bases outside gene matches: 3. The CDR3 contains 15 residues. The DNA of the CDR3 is TGTGCCAGCAGCTCCTGGACTAGCGGGGAAGAGACCCAGTACTTC. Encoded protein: CASSSWTSGEETQYF.

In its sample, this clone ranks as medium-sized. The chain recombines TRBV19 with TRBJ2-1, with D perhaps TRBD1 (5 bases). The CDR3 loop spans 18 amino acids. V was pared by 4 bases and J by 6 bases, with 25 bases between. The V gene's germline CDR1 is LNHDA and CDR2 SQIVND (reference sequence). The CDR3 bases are TGTGCCAGTAGTACCCAAGGGGATTTTTCTCTGCCATTCAATGAGCAGTTCTTC. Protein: CASSTQGDFSLPFNEQFF.

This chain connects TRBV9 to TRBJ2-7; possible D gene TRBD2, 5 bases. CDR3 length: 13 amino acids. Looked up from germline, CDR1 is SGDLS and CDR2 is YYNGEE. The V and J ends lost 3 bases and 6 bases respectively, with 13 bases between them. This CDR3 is CASSALTSPEQYF. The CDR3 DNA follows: TGTGCCAGCAGCGCCCTCACTAGTCCCGAGCAGTACTTC.

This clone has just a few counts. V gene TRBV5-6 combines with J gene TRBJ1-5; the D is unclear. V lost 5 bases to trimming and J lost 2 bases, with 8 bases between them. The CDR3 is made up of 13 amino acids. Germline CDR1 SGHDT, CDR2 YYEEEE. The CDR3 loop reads CASSEMGNQPQHF. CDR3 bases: TGTGCCAGCAGTGAAATGGGCAATCAGCCCCAGCATTTT.

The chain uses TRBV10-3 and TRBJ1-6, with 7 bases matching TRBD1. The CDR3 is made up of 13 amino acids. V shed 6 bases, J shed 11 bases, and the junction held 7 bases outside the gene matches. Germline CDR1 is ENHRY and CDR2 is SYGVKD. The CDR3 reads CAISRQGRTPLHF. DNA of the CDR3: TGTGCCATCAGCAGACAGGGCAGGACACCCCTCCACTTT.

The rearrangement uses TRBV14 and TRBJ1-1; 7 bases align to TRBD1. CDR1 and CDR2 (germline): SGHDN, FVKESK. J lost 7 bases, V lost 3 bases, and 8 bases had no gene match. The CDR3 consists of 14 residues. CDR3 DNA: TGTGCCAGCAGCCACCGGACAGGCGTCTATGAAGCTTTCTTT. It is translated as CASSHRTGVYEAFF. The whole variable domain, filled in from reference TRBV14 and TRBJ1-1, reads EAGVTQFPSHSVIEKGQTVTLRCDPISGHDNLYWYRRVMGKEIKFLLHFVKESKQDESGMPNNRFLAERTGGTYSTLKVQPAELEDSGVYFCASSHRTGVYEAFFGQGTRLTVV.

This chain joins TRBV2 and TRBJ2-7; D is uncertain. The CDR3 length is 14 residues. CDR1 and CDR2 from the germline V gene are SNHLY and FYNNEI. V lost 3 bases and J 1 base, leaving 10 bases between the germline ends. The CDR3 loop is CASSERSQSYEQYF. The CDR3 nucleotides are TGTGCCAGCAGTGAGCGCAGTCAGTCCTACGAGCAGTACTTC.

CDR3 sequence: CASSWRGVGQETQYF. CDR3 in DNA: TGTGCCAGCAGCTGGCGTGGGGTTGGCCAAGAGACCCAGTACTTC. The chain carries TRBV2 and TRBJ2-5; D not resolved. The CDR3 is 15 amino acids. V was shortened by 6 bases and J by 1 base, with 15 bases between the two germline ends. CDR1 is SNHLY, CDR2 FYNNEI, per germline. Variable domain in full (rest from reference TRBV2 and TRBJ2-5): EPEVTQTPSHQVTQMGQEVILRCVPISNHLYFYWYRQILGQKVEFLVSFYNNEISEKSEIFDDQFSVERPDGSNFTLKIRSTKLEDSAMYFCASSWRGVGQETQYFGPGTRLLVL.

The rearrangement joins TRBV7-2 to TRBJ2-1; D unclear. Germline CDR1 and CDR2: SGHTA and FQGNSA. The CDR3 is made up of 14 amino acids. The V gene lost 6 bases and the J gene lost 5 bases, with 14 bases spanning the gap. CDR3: CASRPWGGDNEQFF. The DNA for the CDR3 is TGTGCCAGCAGACCTTGGGGTGGAGACAATGAGCAGTTCTTC.

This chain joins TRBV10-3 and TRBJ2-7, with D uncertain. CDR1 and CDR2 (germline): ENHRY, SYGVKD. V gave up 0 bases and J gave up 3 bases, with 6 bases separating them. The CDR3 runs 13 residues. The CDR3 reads CAISESIYYEQYF. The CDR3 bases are TGTGCCATCAGTGAGTCGATCTACTACGAGCAGTACTTC.